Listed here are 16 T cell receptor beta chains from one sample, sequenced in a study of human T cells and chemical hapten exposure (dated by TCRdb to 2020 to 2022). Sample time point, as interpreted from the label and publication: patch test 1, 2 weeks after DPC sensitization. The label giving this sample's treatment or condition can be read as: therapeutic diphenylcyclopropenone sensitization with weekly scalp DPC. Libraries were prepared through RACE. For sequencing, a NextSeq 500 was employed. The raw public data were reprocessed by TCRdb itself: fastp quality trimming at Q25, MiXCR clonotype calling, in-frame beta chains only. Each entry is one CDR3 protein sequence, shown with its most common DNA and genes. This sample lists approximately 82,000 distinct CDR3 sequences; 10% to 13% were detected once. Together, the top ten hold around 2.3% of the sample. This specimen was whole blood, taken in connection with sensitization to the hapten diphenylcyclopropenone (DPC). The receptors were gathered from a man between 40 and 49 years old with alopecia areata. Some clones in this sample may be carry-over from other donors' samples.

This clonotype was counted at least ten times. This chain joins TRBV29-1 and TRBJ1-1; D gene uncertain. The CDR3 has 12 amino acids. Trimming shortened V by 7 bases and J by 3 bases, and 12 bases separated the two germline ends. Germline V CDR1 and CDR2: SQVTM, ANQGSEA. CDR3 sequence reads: CSGQGLDTEAFF. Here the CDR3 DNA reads TGCAGCGGTCAAGGGTTGGACACTGAAGCTTTCTTT.

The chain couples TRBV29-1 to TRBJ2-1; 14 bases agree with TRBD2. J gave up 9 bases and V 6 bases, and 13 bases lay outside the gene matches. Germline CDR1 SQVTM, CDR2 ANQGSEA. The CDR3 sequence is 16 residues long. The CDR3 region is CSVDLTGTSGRAEQFF. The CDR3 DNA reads TGCAGCGTCGATCTAACCGGGACTAGCGGGAGAGCTGAGCAGTTCTTC.

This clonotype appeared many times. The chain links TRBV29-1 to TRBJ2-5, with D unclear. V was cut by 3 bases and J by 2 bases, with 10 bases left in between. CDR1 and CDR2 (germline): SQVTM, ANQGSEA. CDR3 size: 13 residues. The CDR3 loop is CSVDVGVQETQYF. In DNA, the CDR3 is TGCAGCGTTGACGTTGGGGTACAAGAGACCCAGTACTTC.

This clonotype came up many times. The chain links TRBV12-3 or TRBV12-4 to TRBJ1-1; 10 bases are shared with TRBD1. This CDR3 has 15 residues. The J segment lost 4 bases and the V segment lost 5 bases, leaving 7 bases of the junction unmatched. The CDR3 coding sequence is TGTGCCAGCAGTCTCCCGGGACAGGGGTTCACTGAAGCTTTCTTT. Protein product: CASSLPGQGFTEAFF.

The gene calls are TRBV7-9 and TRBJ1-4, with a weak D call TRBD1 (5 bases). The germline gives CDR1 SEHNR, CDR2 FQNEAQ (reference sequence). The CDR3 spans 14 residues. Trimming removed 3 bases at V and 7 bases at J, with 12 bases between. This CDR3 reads CASSLGPQGEKLFF. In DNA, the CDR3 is TGTGCCAGCAGCTTGGGACCCCAAGGTGAAAAACTGTTTTTT.

In nucleotides, the CDR3 is TGTGCCAGCAGGAAGCGGGAGACCGATGAGCAGTTCTTC. Translating it yields CASRKRETDEQFF. The chain combines TRBV12-3 or TRBV12-4 with TRBJ2-1, with TRBD2 matching 8 bases. This CDR3 has 13 amino acids. Trimming took 6 bases from V and 8 from J; bases not matched to a gene: 6.

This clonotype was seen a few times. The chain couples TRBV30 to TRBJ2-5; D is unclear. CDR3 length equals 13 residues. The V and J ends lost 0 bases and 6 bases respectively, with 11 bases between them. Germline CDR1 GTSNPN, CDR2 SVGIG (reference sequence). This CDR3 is CAWSVLATKTQYF. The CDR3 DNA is TGTGCCTGGAGTGTACTGGCCACAAAGACCCAGTACTTC.

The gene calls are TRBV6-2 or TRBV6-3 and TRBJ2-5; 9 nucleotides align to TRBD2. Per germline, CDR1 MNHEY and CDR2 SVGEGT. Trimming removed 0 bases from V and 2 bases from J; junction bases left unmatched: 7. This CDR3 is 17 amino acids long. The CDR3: CASSYSSRREGQETQYF. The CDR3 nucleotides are TGTGCCAGCAGTTACTCCAGCCGGCGGGAGGGTCAAGAGACCCAGTACTTC.

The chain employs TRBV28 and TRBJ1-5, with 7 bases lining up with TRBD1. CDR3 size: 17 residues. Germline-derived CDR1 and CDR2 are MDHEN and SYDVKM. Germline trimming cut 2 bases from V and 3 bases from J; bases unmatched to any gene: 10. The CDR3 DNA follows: TGTGCCAGCAGTTTACCTGGACAGGCCTTGCTCAATCAGCCCCAGCATTTT. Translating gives CASSLPGQALLNQPQHF.

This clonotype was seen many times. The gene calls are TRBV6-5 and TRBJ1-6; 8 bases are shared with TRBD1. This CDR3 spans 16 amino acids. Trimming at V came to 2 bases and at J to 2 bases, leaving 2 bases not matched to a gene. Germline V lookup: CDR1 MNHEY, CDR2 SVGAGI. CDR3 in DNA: TGTGCCAGCAGTTACGGGGACAGGACCTATAATTCACCCCTCCACTTT. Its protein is CASSYGDRTYNSPLHF.

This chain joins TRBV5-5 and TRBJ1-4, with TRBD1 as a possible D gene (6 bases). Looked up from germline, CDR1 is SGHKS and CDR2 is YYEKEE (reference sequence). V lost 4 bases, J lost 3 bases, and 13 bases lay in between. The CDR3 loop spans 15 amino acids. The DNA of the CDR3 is TGTGCCAGCAGCATAACAGGGAATTCTAATGAAAAACTGTTTTTT. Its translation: CASSITGNSNEKLFF.

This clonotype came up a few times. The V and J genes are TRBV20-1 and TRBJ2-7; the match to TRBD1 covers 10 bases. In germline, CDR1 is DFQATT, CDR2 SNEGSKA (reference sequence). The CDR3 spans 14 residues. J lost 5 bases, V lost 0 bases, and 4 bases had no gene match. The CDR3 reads CSARDLGQGHEQYF. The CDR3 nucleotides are TGCAGTGCTAGAGATTTGGGACAGGGGCACGAGCAGTACTTC.

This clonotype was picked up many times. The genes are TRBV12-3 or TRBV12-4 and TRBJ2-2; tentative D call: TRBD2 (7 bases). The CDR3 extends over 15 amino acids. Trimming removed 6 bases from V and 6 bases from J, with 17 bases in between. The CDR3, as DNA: TGTGCCAGCAGCTCCTGGTGGGAGGGGGCCGGGGAGCTGTTTTTT. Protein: CASSSWWEGAGELFF.

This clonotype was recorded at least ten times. CDR3 sequence (DNA): TGTGCCAGCAGCCCACTGGAGACAGATACGCAGTATTTT. Translation: CASSPLETDTQYF. The chain has TRBV7-9 and TRBJ2-3; D ambiguous. The CDR3 is made up of 13 amino acids. V dropped 5 bases and J dropped 3 bases, with 9 bases sitting between them. From germline, CDR1 is SEHNR and CDR2 FQNEAQ (reference sequence).

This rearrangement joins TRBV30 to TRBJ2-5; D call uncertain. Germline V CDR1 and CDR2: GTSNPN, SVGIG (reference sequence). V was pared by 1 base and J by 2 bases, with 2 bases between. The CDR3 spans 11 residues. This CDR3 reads CAWSAQETQYF. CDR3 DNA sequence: TGTGCCTGGAGTGCACAAGAGACCCAGTACTTC.

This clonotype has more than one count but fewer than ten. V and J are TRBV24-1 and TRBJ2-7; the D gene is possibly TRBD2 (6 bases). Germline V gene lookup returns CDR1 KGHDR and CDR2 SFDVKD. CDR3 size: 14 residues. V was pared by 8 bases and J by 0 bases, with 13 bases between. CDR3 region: CATTRTISSYEQYV. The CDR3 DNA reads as TGTGCCACCACTCGGACTATCAGCTCCTACGAGCAGTACGTC.